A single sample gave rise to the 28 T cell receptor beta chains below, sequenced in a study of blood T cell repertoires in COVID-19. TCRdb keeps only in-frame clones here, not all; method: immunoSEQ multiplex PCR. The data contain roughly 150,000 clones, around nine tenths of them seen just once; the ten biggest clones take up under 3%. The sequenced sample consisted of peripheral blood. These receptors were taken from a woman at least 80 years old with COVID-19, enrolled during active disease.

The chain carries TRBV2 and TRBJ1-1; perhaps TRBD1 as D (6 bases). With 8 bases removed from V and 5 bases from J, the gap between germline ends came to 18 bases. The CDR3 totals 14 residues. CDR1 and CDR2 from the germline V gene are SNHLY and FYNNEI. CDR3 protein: CASGGGLQRTEAFF. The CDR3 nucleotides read TGTGCCAGCGGGGGGGGCCTCCAGCGGACTGAAGCTTTCTTT. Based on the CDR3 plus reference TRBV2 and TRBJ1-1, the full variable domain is EPEVTQTPSHQVTQMGQEVILRCVPISNHLYFYWYRQILGQKVEFLVSFYNNEISEKSEIFDDQFSVERPDGSNFTLKIRSTKLEDSAMYFCASGGGLQRTEAFFGQGTRLTVV.

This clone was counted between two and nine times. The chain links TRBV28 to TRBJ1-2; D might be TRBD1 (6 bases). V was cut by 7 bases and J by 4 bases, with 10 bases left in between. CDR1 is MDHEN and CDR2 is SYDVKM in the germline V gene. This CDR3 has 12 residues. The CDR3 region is CASNRGAYGYTF. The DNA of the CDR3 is TGTGCCAGCAACCGGGGGGCCTATGGCTACACCTTC.

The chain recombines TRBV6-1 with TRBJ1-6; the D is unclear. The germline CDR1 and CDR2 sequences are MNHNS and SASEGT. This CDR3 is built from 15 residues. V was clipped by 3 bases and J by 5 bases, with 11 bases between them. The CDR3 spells CASSDARTDNSPLHF. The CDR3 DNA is TGTGCCAGCAGTGATGCGCGAACGGATAATTCACCCCTCCACTTT.

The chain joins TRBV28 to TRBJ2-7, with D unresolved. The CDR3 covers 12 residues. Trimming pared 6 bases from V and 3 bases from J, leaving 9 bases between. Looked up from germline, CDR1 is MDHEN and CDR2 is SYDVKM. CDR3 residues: CASRGRSYEQYF. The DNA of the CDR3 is TGTGCCAGCAGAGGAAGGAGCTACGAGCAGTACTTC. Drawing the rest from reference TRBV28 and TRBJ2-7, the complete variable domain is DVKVTQSSRYLVKRTGEKVFLECVQDMDHENMFWYRQDPGLGLRLIYFSYDVKMKEKGDIPEGYSVSREKKERFSLILESASTNQTSMYLCASRGRSYEQYFGPGTRLTVT.

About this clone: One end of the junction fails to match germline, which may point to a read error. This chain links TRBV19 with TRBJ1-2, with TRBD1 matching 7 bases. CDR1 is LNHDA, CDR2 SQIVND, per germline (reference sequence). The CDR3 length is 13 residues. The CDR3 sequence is CASNIGGVGGYTF. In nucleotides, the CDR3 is TGTGCCAGTAATATAGGGGGCGTCGGCGGCTACACCTTC.

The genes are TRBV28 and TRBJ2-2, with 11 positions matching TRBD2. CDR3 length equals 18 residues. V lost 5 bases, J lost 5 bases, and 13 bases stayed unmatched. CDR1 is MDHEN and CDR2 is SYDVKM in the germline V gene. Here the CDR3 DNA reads TGTGCCAGCAGTCCCCCGACTAGCGGGATGTGGGTGACCGGGGAGCTGTTTTTT. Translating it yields CASSPPTSGMWVTGELFF.

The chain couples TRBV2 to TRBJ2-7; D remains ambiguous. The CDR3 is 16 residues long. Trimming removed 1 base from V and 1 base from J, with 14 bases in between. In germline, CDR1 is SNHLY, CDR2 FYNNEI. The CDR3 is CASSEDLRRLSYEQYF. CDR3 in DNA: TGTGCCAGCAGTGAAGATCTACGGCGACTGTCCTACGAGCAGTACTTC. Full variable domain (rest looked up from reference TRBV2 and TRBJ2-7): EPEVTQTPSHQVTQMGQEVILRCVPISNHLYFYWYRQILGQKVEFLVSFYNNEISEKSEIFDDQFSVERPDGSNFTLKIRSTKLEDSAMYFCASSEDLRRLSYEQYFGPGTRLTVT.

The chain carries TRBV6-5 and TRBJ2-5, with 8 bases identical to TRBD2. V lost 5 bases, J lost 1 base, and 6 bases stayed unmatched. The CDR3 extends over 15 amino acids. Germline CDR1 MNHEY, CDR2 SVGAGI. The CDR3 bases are TGTGCCAGCAGTCCAGGGACTAGAGGCCAAGAGACCCAGTACTTC. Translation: CASSPGTRGQETQYF.

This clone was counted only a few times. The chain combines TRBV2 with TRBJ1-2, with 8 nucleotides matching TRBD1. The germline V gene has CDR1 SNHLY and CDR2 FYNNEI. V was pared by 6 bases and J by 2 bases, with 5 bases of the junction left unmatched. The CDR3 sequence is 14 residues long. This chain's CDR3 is CASSGGQGNYGYTF. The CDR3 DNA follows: TGTGCCAGCAGCGGAGGACAGGGCAACTATGGCTACACCTTC.

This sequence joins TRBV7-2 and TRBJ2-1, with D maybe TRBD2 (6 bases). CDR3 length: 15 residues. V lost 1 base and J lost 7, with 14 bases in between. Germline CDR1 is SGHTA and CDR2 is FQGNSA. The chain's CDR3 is CASSLVGRGKNEQFF. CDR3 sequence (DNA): TGTGCCAGCAGCTTAGTGGGGCGGGGCAAAAATGAGCAGTTCTTC.

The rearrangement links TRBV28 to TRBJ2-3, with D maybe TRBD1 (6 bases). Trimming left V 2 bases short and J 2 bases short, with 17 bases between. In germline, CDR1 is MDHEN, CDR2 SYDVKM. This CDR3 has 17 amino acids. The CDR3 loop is CASSLAGTFRITDTQYF. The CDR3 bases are TGTGCCAGCAGTTTAGCTGGGACATTCAGGATCACAGATACGCAGTATTTT.

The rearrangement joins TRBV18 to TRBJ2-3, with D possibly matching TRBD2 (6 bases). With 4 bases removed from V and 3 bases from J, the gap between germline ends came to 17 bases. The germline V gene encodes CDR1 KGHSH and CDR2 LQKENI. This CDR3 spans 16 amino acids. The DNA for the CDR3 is TGTGCCAGCTCACGGGACTCCCACCGGGGTACAGATACGCAGTATTTT. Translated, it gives CASSRDSHRGTDTQYF.

Here the CDR3 DNA reads TGTGCCAGCAGCGTAGGAGCGGGAGGGACGACCCAGTACTTC. It encodes CASSVGAGGTTQYF. The chain carries TRBV9 and TRBJ2-5; 10 positions match TRBD2. V was clipped by 0 bases and J by 7 bases; unmatched bases: 3. The germline CDR1 and CDR2 sequences are SGDLS and YYNGEE. The CDR3 has 14 residues.

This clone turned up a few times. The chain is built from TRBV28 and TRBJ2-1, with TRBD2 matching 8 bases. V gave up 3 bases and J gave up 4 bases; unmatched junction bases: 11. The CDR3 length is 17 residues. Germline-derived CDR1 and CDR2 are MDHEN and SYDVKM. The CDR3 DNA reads TGTGCCAGCAGTTTGCCCCGTTCACTAGCGGATTACAATGAGCAGTTCTTC. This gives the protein CASSLPRSLADYNEQFF. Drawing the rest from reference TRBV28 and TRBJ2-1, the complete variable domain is DVKVTQSSRYLVKRTGEKVFLECVQDMDHENMFWYRQDPGLGLRLIYFSYDVKMKEKGDIPEGYSVSREKKERFSLILESASTNQTSMYLCASSLPRSLADYNEQFFGPGTRLTVL.

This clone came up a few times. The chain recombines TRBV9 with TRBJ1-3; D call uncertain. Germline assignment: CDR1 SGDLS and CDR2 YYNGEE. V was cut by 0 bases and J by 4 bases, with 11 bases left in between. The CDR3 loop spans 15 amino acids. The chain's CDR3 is CASSVVSGSGNTIYF. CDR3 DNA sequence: TGTGCCAGCAGCGTAGTTTCCGGGTCAGGAAACACCATATATTTT.

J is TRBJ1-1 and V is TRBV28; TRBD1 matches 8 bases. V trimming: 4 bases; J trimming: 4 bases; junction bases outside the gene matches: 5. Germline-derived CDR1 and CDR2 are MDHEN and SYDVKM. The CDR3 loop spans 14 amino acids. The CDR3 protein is CASSSYRGGTEAFF. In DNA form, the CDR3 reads TGTGCCAGCAGTTCCTACAGGGGGGGCACTGAAGCTTTCTTT.

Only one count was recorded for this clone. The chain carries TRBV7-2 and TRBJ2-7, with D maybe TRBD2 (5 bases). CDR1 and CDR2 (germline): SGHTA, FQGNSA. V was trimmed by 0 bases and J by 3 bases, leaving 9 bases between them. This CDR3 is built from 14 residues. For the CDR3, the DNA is TGTGCCAGCAGCTTAGCTGGGAGCCTCTACGAGCAGTACTTC. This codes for CASSLAGSLYEQYF.

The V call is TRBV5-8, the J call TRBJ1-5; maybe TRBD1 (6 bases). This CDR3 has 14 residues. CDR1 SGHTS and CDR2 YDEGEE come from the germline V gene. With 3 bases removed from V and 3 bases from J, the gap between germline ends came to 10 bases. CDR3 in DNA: TGTGCCAGCAGCTCGGGGACACTCAATCAGCCCCAGCATTTT. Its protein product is CASSSGTLNQPQHF.

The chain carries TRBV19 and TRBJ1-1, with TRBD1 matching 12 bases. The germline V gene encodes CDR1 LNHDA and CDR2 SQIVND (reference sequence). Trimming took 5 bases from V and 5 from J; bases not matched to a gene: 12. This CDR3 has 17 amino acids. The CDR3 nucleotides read TGTGCCAGTAGTGACCTAGGGACAGGGGGCCCCCGAACTGAAGCTTTCTTT. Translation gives CASSDLGTGGPRTEAFF. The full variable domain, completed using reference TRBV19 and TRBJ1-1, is DGGITQSPKYLFRKEGQNVTLSCEQNLNHDAMYWYRQDPGQGLRLIYYSQIVNDFQKGDIAEGYSVSREKKESFPLTVTSAQKNPTAFYLCASSDLGTGGPRTEAFFGQGTRLTVV.

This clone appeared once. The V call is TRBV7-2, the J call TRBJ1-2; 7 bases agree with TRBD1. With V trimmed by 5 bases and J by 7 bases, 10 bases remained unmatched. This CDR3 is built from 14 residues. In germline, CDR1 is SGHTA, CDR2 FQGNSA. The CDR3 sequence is CASSLGGRPTGYTF. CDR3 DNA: TGTGCCAGCAGCCTAGGGGGCAGGCCCACTGGCTACACCTTC.

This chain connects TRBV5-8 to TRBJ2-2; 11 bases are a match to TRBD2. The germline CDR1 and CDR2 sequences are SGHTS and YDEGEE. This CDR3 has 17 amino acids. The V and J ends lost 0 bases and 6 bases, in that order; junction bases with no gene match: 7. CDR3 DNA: TGTGCCAGCAGCTTGGGCCTACTAGCGGGAGCTTCCGGGGAGCTGTTTTTT. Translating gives CASSLGLLAGASGELFF.

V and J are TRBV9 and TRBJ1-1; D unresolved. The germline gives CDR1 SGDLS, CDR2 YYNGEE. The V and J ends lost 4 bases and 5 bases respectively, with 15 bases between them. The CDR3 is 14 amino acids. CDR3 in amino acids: CASSPGRTGTEAFF. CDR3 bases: TGTGCCAGCAGCCCTGGTAGGACGGGGACTGAAGCTTTCTTT. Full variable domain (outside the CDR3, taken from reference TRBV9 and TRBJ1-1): DSGVTQTPKHLITATGQRVTLRCSPRSGDLSVYWYQQSLDQGLQFLIQYYNGEERAKGNILERFSAQQFPDLHSELNLSSLELGDSALYFCASSPGRTGTEAFFGQGTRLTVV.

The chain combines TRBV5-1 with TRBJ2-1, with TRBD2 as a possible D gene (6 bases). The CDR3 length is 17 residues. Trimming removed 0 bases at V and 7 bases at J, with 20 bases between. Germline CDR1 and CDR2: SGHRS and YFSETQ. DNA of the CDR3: TGCGCCAGCAGCTTGGGAGTTATACGTACTAGCTGGAATGAGCAGTTCTTC. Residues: CASSLGVIRTSWNEQFF.

The CDR3 loop reads CASSRSGRADEQYF. In DNA, the CDR3 is TGCGCCAGCAGCCGTAGCGGGAGGGCCGACGAGCAGTACTTC. The chain uses TRBV4-3 and TRBJ2-7, with 11 bases identical to TRBD2. Germline CDR1 LGHNA, CDR2 YSLEER. J gave up 5 bases and V 4 bases, and 4 bases lay outside the gene matches. The CDR3 runs 14 residues.

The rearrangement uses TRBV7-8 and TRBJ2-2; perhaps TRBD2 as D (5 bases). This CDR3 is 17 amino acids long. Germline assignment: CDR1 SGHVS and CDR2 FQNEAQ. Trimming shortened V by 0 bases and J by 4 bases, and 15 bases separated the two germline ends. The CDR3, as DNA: TGTGCCAGCAGCTTAGCTCGGGGAGATATGACCACCGGGGAGCTGTTTTTT. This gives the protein CASSLARGDMTTGELFF.

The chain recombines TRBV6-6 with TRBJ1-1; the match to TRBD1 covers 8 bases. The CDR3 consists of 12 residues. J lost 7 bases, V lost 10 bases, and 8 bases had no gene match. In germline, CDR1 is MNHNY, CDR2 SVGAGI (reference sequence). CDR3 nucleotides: TGTGCCACCTGGACAGGGAATAATGAAGCTTTCTTT. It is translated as CATWTGNNEAFF.

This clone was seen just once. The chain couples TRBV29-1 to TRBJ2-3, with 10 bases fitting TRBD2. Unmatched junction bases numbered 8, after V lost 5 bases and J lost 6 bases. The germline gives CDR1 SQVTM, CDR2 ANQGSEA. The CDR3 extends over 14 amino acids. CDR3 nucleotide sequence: TGCAGCGTTTGGCTAGCGGGAGCATTGGATACGCAGTATTTT. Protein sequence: CSVWLAGALDTQYF.

The CDR3 DNA sequence: TGTGCCAGTAGTAGTCGGACTGAAGCTTTCTTT. Its translation is CASSSRTEAFF. The chain combines TRBV19 with TRBJ1-1; no clear D. Germline CDR1 LNHDA, CDR2 SQIVND (reference sequence). Trimming removed 4 bases at V and 5 bases at J, with 5 bases between. This CDR3 has 11 amino acids.